These T cell receptor beta chains were read from a single sample in a study of blood T cell repertoires in COVID-19. TCRdb's copy holds only in-frame clones and misses some; the assay was immunoSEQ multiplex PCR. Of fewer than 200,000 clones listed, 70% to 85% are singletons. Input material: peripheral blood. The receptor source for this set is a human donor in a cohort sampled during active COVID-19. Both conserved end residues are part of each CDR3. Fields, in order: V gene, J gene, clone size, D gene, CDR3 DNA, CDR3 protein. D genes are given only for firm matches. Clone size is stated in some rows and not others, as once, few, many or a class when expanded.

TRBV14,TRBJ1-2,-,-,TGTGCCAGCAGCCATGGGGAGAACTATGGCTACACCTTC,CASSHGENYGYTF
TRBV6-5,TRBJ2-1,-,-,TGTGCCAGCAGCCGGACAGAGGTGTCCCTTAATGAGCAGTTCTTC,CASSRTEVSLNEQFF
TRBV9,TRBJ2-7,-,TRBD2,TGTGCCAGCAGCGTAGCTGGTGGGAATAGCGGGACCCCCTACGAGCAGTACTTC,CASSVAGGNSGTPYEQYF
TRBV5-1,TRBJ1-1,-,-,TGCGCCAGCAGCTCCCCAGAGGGAACTGATGAAGCTTTCTTT,CASSSPEGTDEAFF
TRBV7-9,TRBJ2-3,-,-,TGTGCCAGCAGGGGGGGTGAAGATACGCAGTATTTT,CASRGGEDTQYF
TRBV7-6,TRBJ2-5,-,TRBD1,TGTGCCAGCAGCCACTTGATCGGACAGGGGGCGTTAGAGACCCAGTACTTC,CASSHLIGQGALETQYF
TRBV9,TRBJ1-6,once,TRBD1,TGTGCCAGTGACCTATCCGGGACAGGGGTTTCACCCCTCCACTTT,CASDLSGTGVSPLHF
TRBV6-1,TRBJ2-1,-,TRBD2,TGTGCCAGCAGTGAAGTTATAGGGACTAGCGATGAACTCTACAATGAGCAGTTCTTC,CASSEVIGTSDELYNEQFF
TRBV11-2,TRBJ1-4,-,TRBD1,TGTGCCAGCAGGGACCGGGACAGGCCTAATGAAAAACTGTTTTTT,CASRDRDRPNEKLFF
TRBV4-1,TRBJ1-4,few,TRBD1,TGCGCCAGTTCCGTCAGGGGGACTAATGAAAAACTGTTTTTT,CASSVRGTNEKLFF
TRBV18,TRBJ2-2,once,-,TGTGCCAGCTCACCACCAAACAGCCTAGCATCGAACACCGGGGAGCTGTTTTTT,CASSPPNSLASNTGELFF
TRBV2,TRBJ1-4,-,-,TGTGCCACTGTCCCTAATGAAAAACTGTTTTTT,CATVPNEKLFF
TRBV4-1,TRBJ2-3,few,TRBD2,TGCGCCAGCAGCCAAGATCTAGGACTAGTAGGGAGCACAGATACGCAGTATTTT,CASSQDLGLVGSTDTQYF
TRBV2,TRBJ1-1,-,-,TGTGCCAGCAGTGACTCTCTCGGGGGGGGGCGATCAGCTTTCTTT,CASSDSLGGGRSAFF
TRBV27,TRBJ1-1,-,-,TGTGCCAGCAGTCACAACAGGGTCAACACTGAAGCTTTCTTT,CASSHNRVNTEAFF
TRBV7-2,TRBJ1-1,-,-,TGTGCCAGCAGCTTGCGGGGAGGCCTCATGAACACTGAAGCTTTCTTT,CASSLRGGLMNTEAFF
TRBV6-5,TRBJ2-7,-,TRBD1,TGTGCCAGTCACAACAGGGGGCTCGACGAGCAGTACTTC,CASHNRGLDEQYF
TRBV19,TRBJ1-1,-,-,TGTGCCAGTAGTCCAAACAGGATACACACTGAAGCTTTCTTT,CASSPNRIHTEAFF
TRBV30,TRBJ1-1,few,-,TGTGCCTGGAGCTCCACAGCCACTGAAGCTTTCTTT,CAWSSTATEAFF
TRBV27,TRBJ2-3,-,-,TGTGCCAGCAGTTTCGGACAGTTACACCCCACAGATACGCAGTATTTT,CASSFGQLHPTDTQYF
TRBV5-5,TRBJ1-5,few,-,TGTGCCAGCAGCCCTATCGGGGGGGAGAAAGCCCAGCATTTT,CASSPIGGEKAQHF
TRBV5-1,TRBJ2-7,-,TRBD1,TGCGCCAGCAGCTGGGGGACAGTTTCCTACGAGCAGTACTTC,CASSWGTVSYEQYF
TRBV19,TRBJ1-5,few,-,TGTGCCAGTATTGGGCCGCTTTATAGCAATCAGCCCCAGCATTTT,CASIGPLYSNQPQHF
TRBV24-1,TRBJ2-1,once,-,TGTGCCACCAGTGATCAGAAGGGAGGTGAGCAGTTCTTC,CATSDQKGGEQFF
TRBV6-5,TRBJ2-7,-,TRBD1,TGTGCCAGCATGAGGGGGCTAGGATACGAGCAGTACTTC,CASMRGLGYEQYF
TRBV4-1,TRBJ1-1,-,-,TGCGCCAGCAGCCTTCGAGGGACATTGAACACTGAAGCTTTCTTT,CASSLRGTLNTEAFF
TRBV7-8,TRBJ2-3,-,-,TGTGCCAGCAGCTTGCAGTTCCCAGATACGCAGTATTTT,CASSLQFPDTQYF
TRBV5-1,TRBJ1-1,-,TRBD1,TGCGCCAGCAGCTTGGTTTCCAAGGAACAGGGGACAGAAGCTTTCTTT,CASSLVSKEQGTEAFF
TRBV3-1/TRBV3-2,TRBJ2-5,few,-,TGTGCCAGCACAGCCCTAGGCCAAGAGACCCAGTACTTC,CASTALGQETQYF
TRBV3-1/TRBV3-2,TRBJ1-1,-,TRBD1,TGTGCCAGCAGCCAAATGGGACAGGGTAACACTGAAGCTTTCTTT,CASSQMGQGNTEAFF
TRBV6-6,TRBJ1-1,-,TRBD1,TGTGCCAGCACCCCCTACAGGGGGAACACTGAAGCTTTCTTT,CASTPYRGNTEAFF
TRBV6-2/TRBV6-3,TRBJ1-4,-,-,TGTGCCAGCAGTTACAGGGACACCGGGAATGAAAAACTGTTTTTT,CASSYRDTGNEKLFF
TRBV6-6,TRBJ1-1,-,TRBD1,TGTGCCAGCAGTTACGGGACAGGGGGCTCAAACACTGAAGCTTTCTTT,CASSYGTGGSNTEAFF
TRBV2,TRBJ1-1,-,-,TGTGCCAGCAGCGAATTTGGCCCCGGGATCACTGAAGCTTTCTTT,CASSEFGPGITEAFF
TRBV6-1,TRBJ1-2,once,-,TGTGCCAGCAGTGAGGCCGGGGCTAACTATGGCTACACCTTC,CASSEAGANYGYTF
TRBV7-3,TRBJ1-4,-,TRBD1,TGTGCCAGCAGCTTAAGCGGGACAGTGGGGGAAAAACTGTTTTTT,CASSLSGTVGEKLFF
TRBV5-8,TRBJ1-5,-,-,TGTGCCAGCAGCTCTAAAGCTCCCCTTAGCAATCAGCCCCAGCATTTT,CASSSKAPLSNQPQHF
TRBV6-1,TRBJ2-7,-,TRBD1,TGTGCCAGCAGTGCCCTGACAGGGGCGTCAACCTACGAGCAGTACTTC,CASSALTGASTYEQYF
TRBV5-1,TRBJ2-7,-,TRBD1,TGCGCCAGCAGCCAAGGGACAGCAGCCTACGAGCAGTACTTC,CASSQGTAAYEQYF
TRBV29-1,TRBJ1-2,-,TRBD1,TGCAGCGCTGGGACAGCTGGAAACTATGGCTACACCTTC,CSAGTAGNYGYTF
TRBV18,TRBJ1-5,few,TRBD1,TGTGCCAGCTCACCAGGGACAGGGGATCAGCCCCAGCATTTT,CASSPGTGDQPQHF
TRBV19,TRBJ1-1,few,-,TGTGCCAGTAGCCCCCAACAGGGTGAAGCTTTCTTT,CASSPQQGEAFF
TRBV30,TRBJ1-1,once,-,TGTGCCTGGAGTGTGGTCAGGGCGTACACTGAAGCTTTCTTT,CAWSVVRAYTEAFF
TRBV18,TRBJ2-7,-,-,TGTGCCAGCTCACCATTACGGGGGACCGCCAGCGACGAGCAGTACTTC,CASSPLRGTASDEQYF
TRBV7-9,TRBJ1-5,-,-,TGTGCCAGCAGCGATACAAGTAGCAATCAGCCCCAGCATTTT,CASSDTSSNQPQHF
TRBV19,TRBJ1-2,-,TRBD1,TGTGCCAGTACCCCACTTCCCCCGGGACAGGGCAGTGTACCGTCACCTGGCTACACCTTC,CASTPLPPGQGSVPSPGYTF
TRBV6-5,TRBJ2-1,once,TRBD1,TGTGCCAGCACCGGGGACAGGGGGTCGAATGAGCAGTTCTTC,CASTGDRGSNEQFF
TRBV11-3,TRBJ1-1,once,-,TGTGCCAGCAGCTTAGACGGGGAAGACACTGAAGCTTTCTTT,CASSLDGEDTEAFF
TRBV2,TRBJ1-1,few,-,TGTGCCAGCAGTGTCGGGGGAGTGAACACTGAAGCTTTCTTT,CASSVGGVNTEAFF
TRBV28,TRBJ2-7,-,TRBD1,TGTGCCAGCAGTTTATCCGGGACAGGGGGCTACGAGCAGTACTTC,CASSLSGTGGYEQYF
TRBV11-2,TRBJ1-1,few,-,TGTGCCAGTCGGAGGGTGGACACTGAAGCTTTCTTT,CASRRVDTEAFF
TRBV12-3/TRBV12-4,TRBJ1-4,-,-,TGTGCCAGCGGCAGCGGGCGTGATGAAAAACTGTTTTTT,CASGSGRDEKLFF
TRBV27,TRBJ2-3,-,-,TGTGCCAGCAGTCGATATCGAATTGGGGCCCGCACAGATACGCAGTATTTT,CASSRYRIGARTDTQYF
TRBV19,TRBJ2-7,-,TRBD1,TGTGCAAAGGAAACCTGGGGACAGGGAGACGAGCAGTACTTC,CAKETWGQGDEQYF
TRBV6-1,TRBJ1-1,-,-,TGTGCCAGCAGTGAATGGGCGGGGAGACAGAACACTGAAGCTTTCTTT,CASSEWAGRQNTEAFF
TRBV19,TRBJ2-3,-,-,TGTGCCAGTAGTGCGGGGCTGGCCACAGATACGCAGTATTTT,CASSAGLATDTQYF
TRBV7-3,TRBJ1-2,-,-,TGTGCCAGCAGCTTAACGGGACACGGCGGCGCCTTC,CASSLTGHGGAF